By sample fraction, the clone carrying this TCR beta chain is medium-sized. Antigen unknown. The data stem from a study of vaccination and CD4 T cells after COVID-19. The Oncomine TCR Beta short-read assay sequenced DNA from cultured CD4+ T cells. Once CD4+ T cells had been cultured, genomic DNA was extracted from them. TCRdb redid the calling of the PCR reads with MiXCR, one entry per CDR3 protein. The table records 13,000 or so distinct CDR3 sequences, around 26% of them present only once. The treatment here: approximately nine-day PBMC culture with coronavirus spike peptide pools or control peptides (ViraFEST assay). Antigen-specific T cells were expanded with peptide pools by ViraFEST, and TCRs were then sequenced. The CDR3 is 16 residues long. The V and J ends lost 0 bases and 5 bases, in that order; junction bases with no gene match: 5. Germline CDR1 and CDR2: LNHDA and SQIVND (reference sequence).

Whole-study findings and limits: Within convalescent individuals, 304 out of 307 vaccine-specific clones proved to be spike mono-reactive.

This clonotype was obtained from a human donor who had recovered from COVID-19. The V call is TRBV19, the J call TRBJ1-2; 11 positions match TRBD1. Sequenced: CD4+ T cells from blood, cultured in vitro. CDR3 bases: TGTGCCAGTAGTATAGAAGGGACAGGGGGTTATTATGGCTACACCTTC. Translating gives CASSIEGTGGYYGYTF.